A selection of T cell receptor beta chains follows, all from one sample in a study of T cells after yellow fever vaccination. From the 5' RACE reads, TCRdb called clonotypes with MiXCR, one entry per CDR3 protein. The sample shows nearly 350,000 distinct CDR3 sequences, 8.1% of them seen only once. The specimen comprised PBMCs, sampled more than 40 days after the first yellow fever vaccination. All receptors derive from a man between 18 and 29 years old who received the YFV17D yellow fever vaccine. Each CDR3 is given with its conserved first and last residue. D genes are given only for firm matches. Size values are once, few and many counts, or a class for expanded clones, and some rows have none.

D: NA; size: many; length: 18; J: TRBJ2-1; V: TRBV3-1; CDR3: CASSQDPLDRLSYNEQFF; DNA: TGTGCCAGCAGCCAAGATCCACTGGATCGGCTCTCCTACAATGAGCAGTTCTTC
D: NA; size: NA; length: 12; J: TRBJ2-2; V: TRBV5-1; CDR3: CASQEPSGELFF; DNA: TGCGCCAGCCAAGAACCCAGCGGGGAGCTGTTTTTT
D: NA; size: few; length: 14; J: TRBJ2-5; V: TRBV25-1; CDR3: CASRATGSQETQYF; DNA: TGTGCCAGCAGGGCGACAGGCTCCCAAGAGACCCAGTACTTC
D: NA; size: once; length: 13; J: TRBJ1-4; V: TRBV6-1; CDR3: CASSGSFNEKLFF; DNA: TGTGCCAGCAGTGGAAGTTTTAATGAAAAACTGTTTTTT
D: TRBD2; size: few; length: 16; J: TRBJ2-7; V: TRBV3-1; CDR3: CASSPRWGGGSYEQYF; DNA: TGTGCCAGCAGCCCCCGTTGGGGGGGGGGCTCCTACGAGCAGTACTTC
D: NA; size: NA; length: 14; J: TRBJ1-6; V: TRBV12-3/TRBV12-4; CDR3: CASRILNDNSPLHF; DNA: TGTGCCAGCAGAATCCTTAATGATAATTCACCCCTCCACTTT
D: NA; size: few; length: 17; J: TRBJ1-3; V: TRBV7-2; CDR3: CASSFLVAGTSGNTIYF; DNA: TGTGCCAGCAGCTTCCTTGTGGCCGGAACCTCTGGAAACACCATATATTTT
D: TRBD2; size: few; length: 15; J: TRBJ2-3; V: TRBV3-1; CDR3: CASSVPGLARDTQYF; DNA: TGTGCCAGCAGCGTCCCGGGACTAGCGAGAGATACGCAGTATTTT
D: NA; size: many; length: 14; J: TRBJ2-3; V: TRBV5-1; CDR3: CASRGTTGTDTQYF; DNA: TGCGCCAGCAGGGGCACGACGGGGACCGATACGCAGTATTTT
D: TRBD2; size: few; length: 17; J: TRBJ2-6; V: TRBV2; CDR3: CACSKTSGGAGANVLTF; DNA: TGTGCCTGCAGCAAGACTAGCGGGGGGGCTGGGGCCAACGTCCTGACTTTC
D: NA; size: NA; length: 15; J: TRBJ2-7; V: TRBV3-1; CDR3: CASSQDLGLDYEQYF; DNA: TGTGCCAGCAGCCAAGATCTTGGTCTAGATTACGAGCAGTACTTC
D: NA; size: many; length: 12; J: TRBJ1-1; V: TRBV9; CDR3: CASSVSGAEAFF; DNA: TGTGCCAGCAGCGTCTCCGGCGCTGAAGCTTTCTTT
D: NA; size: NA; length: 15; J: TRBJ2-3; V: TRBV6-2/TRBV6-3; CDR3: CASSNLGVSTDTQYF; DNA: TGTGCCAGCAGCAATCTGGGGGTGAGCACAGATACGCAGTATTTT
D: NA; size: many; length: 16; J: TRBJ2-1; V: TRBV7-6; CDR3: CASSLAPSATGLEQFF; DNA: TGTGCCAGCAGCTTAGCGCCTTCGGCAACGGGCCTTGAGCAGTTCTTC
D: NA; size: few; length: 11; J: TRBJ1-2; V: TRBV25-1; CDR3: CASSEFWGYTF; DNA: TGTGCCAGCAGTGAATTCTGGGGCTACACCTTC
D: NA; size: NA; length: 15; J: TRBJ2-3; V: TRBV27; CDR3: CASSSQGQSTDTQYF; DNA: TGTGCCAGCAGTTCTCAGGGCCAGAGTACAGATACGCAGTATTTT
D: TRBD2; size: many; length: 15; J: TRBJ2-3; V: TRBV7-3; CDR3: CASSSSSGGPNTQYF; DNA: TGTGCCAGCAGCTCGTCCTCGGGGGGGCCGAATACGCAGTATTTT
D: NA; size: NA; length: 13; J: TRBJ1-2; V: TRBV4-3; CDR3: CASSQERPGGYTF; DNA: TGCGCCAGCAGCCAAGAACGACCGGGGGGCTACACCTTC
D: NA; size: NA; length: 15; J: TRBJ2-1; V: TRBV7-6; CDR3: CASSLQPSSYNEQFF; DNA: TGTGCCAGCAGCTTACAGCCAAGCTCCTACAATGAGCAGTTCTTC
D: TRBD2; size: NA; length: 18; J: TRBJ2-3; V: TRBV2; CDR3: CTCSVTGTSGVSTDTQYF; DNA: TGTACCTGCAGTGTTACCGGGACTAGCGGGGTCTCCACAGATACGCAGTATTTT
D: NA; size: NA; length: 14; J: TRBJ2-3; V: TRBV5-1; CDR3: CASRGLAAGDTQYF; DNA: TGCGCCAGCAGGGGGCTAGCCGCAGGTGATACGCAGTATTTT
D: NA; size: NA; length: 12; J: TRBJ1-2; V: TRBV12-3/TRBV12-4; CDR3: CASTPGWYGYTF; DNA: TGTGCCAGCACCCCGGGATGGTATGGCTACACCTTC
D: NA; size: many; length: 12; J: TRBJ2-5; V: TRBV5-5; CDR3: CASSFGQETQYF; DNA: TGTGCCAGCAGCTTTGGCCAAGAGACCCAGTACTTC
D: NA; size: many; length: 12; J: TRBJ2-1; V: TRBV12-3/TRBV12-4; CDR3: CASSVSYNEQFF; DNA: TGTGCCAGCAGTGTATCCTACAATGAGCAGTTCTTC
D: NA; size: many; length: 11; J: TRBJ2-2; V: TRBV7-9; CDR3: CALRDTGELFF; DNA: TGTGCCCTTCGGGACACCGGGGAGCTGTTTTTT
D: NA; size: few; length: 14; J: TRBJ1-6; V: TRBV19; CDR3: CASSIDSPNSPLHF; DNA: TGTGCCAGTAGTATCGACTCCCCCAATTCACCCCTCCACTTT
D: NA; size: NA; length: 13; J: TRBJ2-5; V: TRBV6-1; CDR3: CASLPPGRETQHF; DNA: TGTGCCAGTTTACCCCCGGGCCGGGAGACCCAGCACTTC
D: NA; size: few; length: 12; J: TRBJ2-7; V: TRBV20-1; CDR3: CSARSRGDEQYF; DNA: TGCAGTGCTAGATCCAGGGGGGACGAGCAGTACTTC
D: TRBD2; size: NA; length: 16; J: TRBJ2-5; V: TRBV20-1; CDR3: CCARAASGGATETQYF; DNA: TGCTGTGCTAGAGCCGCTAGCGGGGGGGCCACAGAGACCCAGTACTTC